These T cell receptor beta chains were read from a single sample in a study of shared T cell receptors in the human thymus. Profiled with immunoSEQ multiplex PCR; TCRdb holds only in-frame clones, not every one. The sample records approximately 660,000 clones, approximately 88% being singletons. The data were also submitted as part of a second study, on human thymus T cells.

The sample was thymocytes. These receptors were obtained from a boy younger than two with a congenital heart defect. CDR3s include the opening cysteine and the closing phenylalanine or tryptophan. A D gene is named only where the DNA matches it firmly. Part of the rows lack a size; the others show once, few, many or a class for expanded clones.

v_call: TRBV5-1; d_call: .; clone_size: .; j_call: TRBJ1-2; cdr3_aa: CASSRGGWGLNYGYTF; cdr3_nt: TGCGCCAGCAGCAGGGGGGGGTGGGGCCTAAACTATGGCTACACCTTC
v_call: TRBV5-5; d_call: TRBD2; clone_size: .; j_call: TRBJ2-1; cdr3_aa: CASSLDGLAGGPTYEQFF; cdr3_nt: TGTGCCAGCAGCTTGGACGGACTAGCGGGAGGGCCTACCTATGAGCAGTTCTTC
v_call: TRBV4-2; d_call: TRBD1; clone_size: .; j_call: TRBJ2-7; cdr3_aa: CASSQDQDRGQCGRGDEQYF; cdr3_nt: TGTGCCAGCAGCCAAGATCAGGACAGGGGGCAATGCGGGAGGGGCGACGAGCAGTACTTC
v_call: TRBV4-3; d_call: TRBD2; clone_size: .; j_call: TRBJ2-7; cdr3_aa: CASSQGWTSGSLKQYF; cdr3_nt: TGCGCCAGCAGCCAAGGGTGGACTAGCGGGAGTCTTAAGCAGTACTTC
v_call: TRBV27; d_call: .; clone_size: .; j_call: TRBJ2-1; cdr3_aa: CASSPLGFRNEQFF; cdr3_nt: TGTGCCAGCAGTCCCTTAGGATTCAGGAATGAGCAGTTCTTC
v_call: TRBV7-2; d_call: .; clone_size: .; j_call: TRBJ2-3; cdr3_aa: CASSLVVAGCRTDTQYF; cdr3_nt: TGTGCCAGCAGCTTAGTGGTGGCGGGATGTCGCACAGATACGCAGTATTTT
v_call: TRBV29-1; d_call: .; clone_size: .; j_call: TRBJ1-1; cdr3_aa: CSVVAPPVTEAFF; cdr3_nt: TGCAGCGTTGTCGCACCCCCGGTGACTGAAGCTTTCTTT
v_call: TRBV5-6; d_call: TRBD1; clone_size: .; j_call: TRBJ1-1; cdr3_aa: CASSWTGLTNTEAFF; cdr3_nt: TGTGCCAGCAGCTGGACAGGACTTACGAACACTGAAGCTTTCTTT
v_call: TRBV28; d_call: .; clone_size: .; j_call: TRBJ2-5; cdr3_aa: CASSLVADGGPRQETQYF; cdr3_nt: TGTGCCAGCAGTTTAGTAGCAGATGGGGGCCCACGCCAAGAGACCCAGTACTTC
v_call: TRBV6-1; d_call: TRBD1; clone_size: .; j_call: TRBJ2-7; cdr3_aa: CASSGSRDRKTYEQYF; cdr3_nt: TGTGCCAGCAGTGGCTCCCGGGACAGGAAAACCTACGAGCAGTACTTC
v_call: TRBV13; d_call: TRBD1; clone_size: .; j_call: TRBJ1-1; cdr3_aa: CASSSHRGDTEAFF; cdr3_nt: TGTGCCAGCAGTTCGCACAGGGGGGACACTGAAGCTTTCTTT
v_call: TRBV6-4; d_call: TRBD2; clone_size: .; j_call: TRBJ2-3; cdr3_aa: CASSDGRASGSTDTQYF; cdr3_nt: TGTGCCAGCAGTGACGGGAGGGCTAGCGGGAGCACAGATACGCAGTATTTT
v_call: TRBV9; d_call: TRBD2; clone_size: .; j_call: TRBJ2-3; cdr3_aa: CASSAPRGLAGNTQYF; cdr3_nt: TGTGCCAGCAGCGCCCCTCGGGGACTAGCGGGAAATACGCAGTATTTT
v_call: TRBV14; d_call: .; clone_size: .; j_call: TRBJ2-1; cdr3_aa: CASSQRLAGSYNEQFF; cdr3_nt: TGTGCCAGCAGCCAGAGGCTAGCTGGATCCTACAATGAGCAGTTCTTC
v_call: TRBV7-9; d_call: .; clone_size: .; j_call: TRBJ1-1; cdr3_aa: CAGRGENTEAFF; cdr3_nt: TGTGCAGGGAGGGGGGAGAACACTGAAGCTTTCTTT
v_call: TRBV5-1; d_call: TRBD2; clone_size: .; j_call: TRBJ2-3; cdr3_aa: CASSLVASGIRGGTDTQYF; cdr3_nt: TGCGCCAGCAGCTTAGTTGCTAGCGGGATCCGAGGGGGGACAGATACGCAGTATTTT
v_call: TRBV5-1; d_call: .; clone_size: .; j_call: TRBJ1-1; cdr3_aa: CASSPAGDKNTEAFF; cdr3_nt: TGCGCCAGCAGCCCGGCGGGGGACAAGAACACTGAAGCTTTCTTT
v_call: TRBV11-2; d_call: .; clone_size: .; j_call: TRBJ1-4; cdr3_aa: CASSLSLSGTNEKLFF; cdr3_nt: TGTGCCAGCAGCTTAAGCCTTTCTGGAACTAATGAAAAACTGTTTTTT
v_call: TRBV6-5; d_call: TRBD2; clone_size: .; j_call: TRBJ2-2; cdr3_aa: CASSGLAGDLGELFF; cdr3_nt: TGTGCCAGCAGTGGACTAGCGGGAGATCTCGGGGAGCTGTTTTTT
v_call: TRBV25-1; d_call: .; clone_size: few; j_call: TRBJ2-1; cdr3_aa: CASSGQPDNEQFF; cdr3_nt: TGTGCCAGCAGTGGACAGCCTGACAATGAGCAGTTCTTC
v_call: TRBV7-4; d_call: TRBD1; clone_size: .; j_call: TRBJ1-2; cdr3_aa: CASSWGDRGPGGYTF; cdr3_nt: TGTGCCAGCAGCTGGGGGGACAGGGGACCAGGGGGCTACACCTTC
v_call: TRBV4-2; d_call: .; clone_size: .; j_call: TRBJ2-3; cdr3_aa: CASSQEWPSDTQYF; cdr3_nt: TGTGCCAGCAGCCAAGAATGGCCGTCAGATACGCAGTATTTT
v_call: TRBV5-4; d_call: TRBD2; clone_size: .; j_call: TRBJ2-7; cdr3_aa: CASSTGTSGSPPVFEGQYF; cdr3_nt: TGTGCCAGCAGCACAGGGACTAGCGGAAGTCCCCCGGTCTTCGAGGGGCAGTACTTC
v_call: TRBV10-3; d_call: TRBD2; clone_size: once; j_call: TRBJ2-1; cdr3_aa: CAIKEGLELNEQFF; cdr3_nt: TGTGCCATCAAAGAGGGACTAGAGCTCAATGAGCAGTTCTTC
v_call: TRBV4-2; d_call: .; clone_size: .; j_call: TRBJ2-1; cdr3_aa: CASSPDSGEQFF; cdr3_nt: TGTGCCAGCAGCCCCGACTCTGGGGAGCAGTTCTTC
v_call: TRBV30; d_call: TRBD2; clone_size: .; j_call: TRBJ2-3; cdr3_aa: CAWSGLAVTDTQYF; cdr3_nt: TGTGCCTGGAGTGGACTAGCGGTCACAGATACGCAGTATTTT
v_call: TRBV6-5; d_call: .; clone_size: .; j_call: TRBJ2-5; cdr3_aa: CASSIHTWETQYF; cdr3_nt: TGTGCCAGCAGTATCCACACCTGGGAGACCCAGTACTTC
v_call: TRBV11-2; d_call: .; clone_size: .; j_call: TRBJ2-1; cdr3_aa: CASSLLAHPSFGQFF; cdr3_nt: TGTGCCAGCAGCCTCCTAGCGCACCCTTCCTTTGGGCAGTTCTTC
v_call: TRBV6-6; d_call: .; clone_size: .; j_call: TRBJ1-2; cdr3_aa: CASSYSAPDPGGYTF; cdr3_nt: TGTGCCAGCAGTTACTCGGCCCCAGATCCGGGTGGCTACACCTTC
v_call: TRBV10-2; d_call: TRBD2; clone_size: .; j_call: TRBJ2-3; cdr3_aa: CAAGRDTDTQYF; cdr3_nt: TGCGCCGCCGGGAGGGACACAGATACGCAGTATTTT
v_call: TRBV7-6; d_call: .; clone_size: .; j_call: TRBJ2-1; cdr3_aa: CASSSLPLDEQFF; cdr3_nt: TGTGCCAGCAGTTCCCTACCCTTGGATGAGCAGTTCTTC
v_call: TRBV25-1; d_call: .; clone_size: .; j_call: TRBJ1-3; cdr3_aa: CASSEESQTISGNTIYF; cdr3_nt: TGTGCCAGCAGTGAAGAGAGTCAGACTATCTCTGGAAACACCATATATTTT
v_call: TRBV7-9; d_call: .; clone_size: .; j_call: TRBJ2-5; cdr3_aa: CASSDARDSETQYF; cdr3_nt: TGTGCCAGCAGCGACGCCCGGGACTCAGAGACCCAGTACTTC
v_call: TRBV15; d_call: .; clone_size: .; j_call: TRBJ2-1; cdr3_aa: CATSRPFRRHNEQFF; cdr3_nt: TGTGCCACCAGCAGGCCGTTCCGGAGGCACAATGAGCAGTTCTTC
v_call: TRBV6-4; d_call: .; clone_size: .; j_call: TRBJ2-3; cdr3_aa: CASSDSKLAGSDTQYF; cdr3_nt: TGTGCCAGCAGTGACTCGAAACTAGCAGGATCCGATACGCAGTATTTT